This TCR beta chain derives from a study of CD8 T cells in Susac syndrome. RNA totalling roughly 0.5 to 1 ug underwent reverse transcription with random hexamers. MiXCR, applied by TCRdb to the immunoSEQ multiplex PCR reads, yields one record per CDR3 protein. The repertoire includes around 69,000 distinct CDR3 sequences, approximately 93% of them detected once, and 0.4% to 0.55% sits in the top ten. CDR1 LNHDA and CDR2 SQIVND come from the germline V gene (reference sequence). After removal of 5 bases from V and 4 bases from J, the junction contained 2 bases not matched to a gene. CDR3 length: 15 residues.

The chain joins TRBV19 to TRBJ2-1; 13 positions agree with TRBD2. What was sequenced was CD8+ T cells from PBMCs. The clonotype was recovered from a human donor with Susac syndrome. The CDR3: CASSLTSGGYNEQFF. As DNA, the CDR3 is TGTGCCAGTAGTTTGACTAGCGGGGGGTACAATGAGCAGTTCTTC. The full variable domain, completed using reference TRBV19 and TRBJ2-1, is DGGITQSPKYLFRKEGQNVTLSCEQNLNHDAMYWYRQDPGQGLRLIYYSQIVNDFQKGDIAEGYSVSREKKESFPLTVTSAQKNPTAFYLCASSLTSGGYNEQFFGPGTRLTVL.